The 9 T cell receptor beta chains below were found in one sample sequenced in a study of blood T cell repertoires in COVID-19 (dated by TCRdb to between 2020 and 2021). The library was generated by the immunoSEQ multiplex PCR assay. The immuneACCESS repertoire file appears here via TCRdb, limited to in-frame rearrangements. These files lack a portion of the clones; in checked studies, under half of the deficit traces to unresolved V genes, and the cause of the others is not known. The table for this sample lists over 200,000 clones; about 94% of them were counted only once. The leading ten clones occupy 0.7% to 0.85% of the sample. The sample consisted of peripheral blood. These TCRs come from a man aged 55 to 70 with COVID-19, enrolled during active disease.

The chain uses TRBV3-1 (or the pseudogene TRBV3-2) and TRBJ2-6; D gene unclear. V lost 4 bases and J 0 bases, leaving 10 bases between the germline ends. This CDR3 has 16 amino acids. CDR1 is LGHDT and CDR2 is YNNKEL in the germline V gene (reference sequence). CDR3 DNA: TGTGCCAGCAGCCGAGAACTTATCTCTGGGGCCAACGTCCTGACTTTC. Protein product: CASSRELISGANVLTF.

This clone was recorded once. The J gene is TRBJ2-1, the V gene TRBV9, with a tentative D call TRBD2 (6 bases). V was pared by 4 bases and J by 6 bases, with 20 bases between. CDR1 SGDLS and CDR2 YYNGEE come from the germline V gene. The CDR3 spans 16 residues. The CDR3 spells CASSKADWRDLNEQFF. The DNA for the CDR3 is TGTGCCAGCAGCAAAGCTGACTGGCGGGATCTCAATGAGCAGTTCTTC. Full variable domain (rest looked up from reference TRBV9 and TRBJ2-1): DSGVTQTPKHLITATGQRVTLRCSPRSGDLSVYWYQQSLDQGLQFLIQYYNGEERAKGNILERFSAQQFPDLHSELNLSSLELGDSALYFCASSKADWRDLNEQFFGPGTRLTVL.

The J gene is TRBJ1-1, the V gene TRBV2, with D perhaps TRBD1 (5 bases). The germline V gene has CDR1 SNHLY and CDR2 FYNNEI. The V end lost 2 bases, the J end lost 0 bases, and 7 bases lay between the germline ends. The CDR3 covers 14 residues. DNA of the CDR3: TGTGCCAGCAGTGAACGGGGGATGAACACTGAAGCTTTCTTT. Protein product: CASSERGMNTEAFF.

The V and J genes are TRBV6-1 and TRBJ2-7; TRBD2 matches at 7 bases. The germline gives CDR1 MNHNS, CDR2 SASEGT. The CDR3 spans 16 residues. Losses at the gene ends were 3 bases for V and 4 bases for J; bases not matched to a gene: 12. The CDR3 loop reads CASSEIATGGLYEQYF. Written as DNA, the CDR3 is TGTGCCAGCAGTGAGATAGCTACGGGAGGTTTGTACGAGCAGTACTTC.

The chain links TRBV3-1 (or the pseudogene TRBV3-2) to TRBJ2-2; the D gene is possibly TRBD2 (7 bases). The CDR3 length is 18 residues. The germline V and J ends were trimmed by 10 bases and 4 bases, with 28 bases remaining between them. Germline V lookup: CDR1 LGHDT, CDR2 YNNKEL (reference sequence). CDR3 amino acids: CATLKRIGGQGSTGELFF. The CDR3 region has the DNA TGTGCCACCTTAAAGAGAATCGGGGGGCAGGGGAGCACCGGGGAGCTGTTTTTT.

The chain couples TRBV24-1 to TRBJ2-1; TRBD1 is a possible D gene (6 bases). V lost 2 bases and J lost 2, with 18 bases in between. The CDR3 consists of 18 residues. Germline V gives CDR1 KGHDR, CDR2 SFDVKD. This chain's CDR3 is CATSDSIQGPLPYNEQFF. DNA of the CDR3: TGTGCCACCAGTGATTCGATACAGGGTCCTCTACCCTACAATGAGCAGTTCTTC.

This CDR3 is CASSLDGRDYYEQYF. The CDR3 DNA reads TGTGCCAGCAGCTTAGACGGCAGGGATTACTACGAGCAGTACTTC. The chain uses TRBV11-2 and TRBJ2-7, with a possible D match to TRBD1 (5 bases). Germline lookup yields CDR1 SGHAT and CDR2 FQNNGV. This CDR3 has 15 residues. Trimming stripped 0 bases from V and 3 bases from J, with 12 bases between.

This sequence joins TRBV6-1 and TRBJ2-7, with D possibly being TRBD2 (6 bases). V lost 3 bases and J 9 bases, leaving 15 bases between the germline ends. The CDR3 runs 13 residues. CDR1 is MNHNS, CDR2 SASEGT, per germline. The CDR3 DNA sequence: TGTGCCAGCAGTGACCTACAGCGGGCCGGGCAGTACTTC. This sequence encodes CASSDLQRAGQYF.

The chain uses TRBV7-6 and TRBJ1-4; a possible D gene is TRBD1 (5 bases). Looked up from germline, CDR1 is SGHVS and CDR2 is FNYEAQ. V lost 3 bases, J lost 0 bases, and 8 bases lay in between. The CDR3 runs 15 residues. CDR3 residues: CASSFRQSTNEKLFF. CDR3 in DNA: TGTGCCAGCAGCTTCCGACAGTCAACTAATGAAAAACTGTTTTTT.